There are a few counts of the clone carrying this T cell receptor (beta chain). The data belong to a study of identical twins. A universal primer site was incorporated via template switching, and the cDNA contained unique molecular identifiers. TCRdb fed the 5' RACE reads into MiXCR, producing one record per CDR3 protein. The sample lists approximately 700,000 distinct CDR3 sequences, about 20% seen once, with over 10% in the top ten. These data were also reused for a study on T cells expressing NK-cell markers.

Sequenced sample: PBMCs. The receptor was isolated from a woman between 18 and 30 years old in good health.

CDR3 residues: CASSSTSGRKGELFF. In DNA form, the CDR3 reads TGCGCCAGCAGTTCGACTAGCGGGAGGAAAGGGGAGCTGTTTTTT. The chain uses TRBV5-1 and TRBJ2-2; TRBD2 matches at 13 bases. This CDR3 has 15 amino acids. Trimming took 5 bases from V and 8 from J; bases not matched to a gene: 6. Germline V gene data show CDR1 as SGHRS and CDR2 as YFSETQ.